The 29 T cell receptor beta chains presented below share a single source sample, sequenced in a study of blood T cells in healthy people across ages. Next came a second PCR, run for about 6 to 12 cycles, which used a sample-barcoded 5' primer along with a J-beta primer mix. TCRdb itself ran the 5' RACE reads through MiXCR, one entry per CDR3 protein. The sample lists 1 million to 1.2 million distinct CDR3 sequences, around two fifths seen once, with around 13% in the top ten. Source material: blood. Every receptor here comes from a man in his late teens or twenties in good health.

The chain is built from TRBV12-3 or TRBV12-4 and TRBJ2-2; D is unclear. The V gene lost 8 bases and the J gene lost 0 bases, with 7 bases spanning the gap. The CDR3 is made up of 13 amino acids. The CDR3 DNA sequence: TGTGCCAGCTGGTCGGCGAACACCGGGGAGCTGTTTTTT. Amino acid sequence: CASWSANTGELFF.

The CDR3 region is CASSGFGAGFYEQYF. The DNA of the CDR3 is TGTGCCAGCAGCGGCTTTGGGGCAGGGTTCTACGAGCAGTACTTC. The chain recombines TRBV27 with TRBJ2-5; TRBD1 is a possible D gene (5 bases). The J call is doubtful: the DNA matches TRBJ2-7 better. CDR1 is MNHEY, CDR2 SMNVEV, per germline (reference sequence). The CDR3 runs 15 residues.

The genes are TRBV3-1 and TRBJ1-4; D gene ambiguous. Per germline, CDR1 LGHDT and CDR2 YNNKEL (reference sequence). V lost 0 bases, J lost 7 bases, and 9 bases lay in between. This CDR3 is 14 amino acids long. In DNA form, the CDR3 reads TGTGCCAGCAGCCAAGAAACTGGCAGTGAAAAACTGTTTTTT. Translated, it gives CASSQETGSEKLFF.

The rearrangement uses TRBV20-1 and TRBJ1-1, with D maybe TRBD1 (6 bases). The CDR3 sequence is 16 residues long. V shed 5 bases and J shed 1 base, with 20 bases lying between them. Germline assignment: CDR1 DFQATT and CDR2 SNEGSKA (reference sequence). CDR3 nucleotides: TGCAGTGCTGACGAACCCAGGGGTAGGGAGAACACTGAAGCTTTCTTT. This translates into CSADEPRGRENTEAFF.

This chain joins TRBV14 and TRBJ2-7; 7 bases fit TRBD2. CDR3 length equals 15 residues. CDR1 is SGHDN, CDR2 FVKESK, per germline. J was trimmed by 3 bases and V by 1 base; bases with no gene match: 6. The CDR3: CASSQVQRDHYEQYF. The CDR3 DNA follows: TGTGCCAGCAGCCAAGTACAGCGGGATCACTACGAGCAGTACTTC.

This sequence joins TRBV29-1 and TRBJ2-1; 7 positions agree with TRBD1. The CDR3 consists of 14 residues. Germline CDR1 and CDR2: SQVTM and ANQGSEA. Trimming cost V 4 bases and J 2 bases; bases outside gene matches: 5. The CDR3 DNA reads as TGCAGCGTTGTGGTAGGGGGCACCTACAATGAGCAGTTCTTC. As protein: CSVVVGGTYNEQFF.

This clonotype appeared a few times. This chain connects TRBV2 to TRBJ2-3; a weak D match, TRBD1 (7 bases). Trimming removed 6 bases at V and 1 base at J, with 23 bases between. The germline CDR1 and CDR2 sequences are SNHLY and FYNNEI. This CDR3 comprises 18 residues. Here the CDR3 DNA reads TGTGCCAGCAGCCCATGGCCAGGGGGGCTACAGGGCACAGATACGCAGTATTTT. This gives the protein CASSPWPGGLQGTDTQYF.

The chain uses TRBV12-3 or TRBV12-4 and TRBJ1-2, with D unclear. This CDR3 is 14 amino acids long. Between the trimmed V and J ends, which lost 3 bases and 4 bases, there was a span of 12 bases. CDR3 bases: TGTGCCAGCAGTTTCACAAACGCTAGCTATGGCTACACCTTC. Its protein product is CASSFTNASYGYTF.

The V call is TRBV20-1, the J call TRBJ1-1; possible D gene TRBD1, 6 bases. The CDR3 loop spans 14 amino acids. Germline CDR1 is DFQATT and CDR2 is SNEGSKA (reference sequence). V gave up 6 bases and J gave up 4 bases, with 18 bases separating them. The CDR3 DNA reads as TGCAGTGCCCAGAAGGGGGGTTCGGTCACTGAAGCTTTCTTT. Its translation is CSAQKGGSVTEAFF.

This clonotype was detected only a few times. The V gene is TRBV7-2, the J gene TRBJ2-5; TRBD2 matches at 7 bases. J was trimmed by 2 bases and V by 1 base; bases with no gene match: 7. Germline V lookup: CDR1 SGHTA, CDR2 FQGNSA. The length of the CDR3 is 16 residues. In DNA, the CDR3 is TGTGCCAGCAGCTTAGGGACTAGTGACGTACAAGAGACCCAGTACTTC. Encoded protein: CASSLGTSDVQETQYF. Drawing the rest from reference TRBV7-2 and TRBJ2-5, the complete variable domain is GAGVSQSPSNKVTEKGKDVELRCDPISGHTALYWYRQSLGQGLEFLIYFQGNSAPDKSGLPSDRFSAERTGGSVSTLTIQRTQQEDSAVYLCASSLGTSDVQETQYFGPGTRLLVL.

In this sample, this clonotype turned up many times. CDR3 sequence: CSVAQYNEQFF. As DNA, the CDR3 is TGCAGCGTTGCCCAGTACAATGAGCAGTTCTTC. The rearrangement links TRBV29-1 to TRBJ2-1; the D is unclear. The CDR3 covers 11 residues. The germline CDR1 and CDR2 sequences are SQVTM and ANQGSEA. Deletions cut 4 bases from V and 4 bases from J, with 5 bases between.

CDR3 nucleotide sequence: TGTGCCAGCAGTCGCCCACCCGGGACAGACAATTCACCCCTCCACTTT. The encoded protein is CASSRPPGTDNSPLHF. The V gene is TRBV6-2 or TRBV6-3, the J gene TRBJ1-6; the match to TRBD1 covers 7 bases. Germline loops: CDR1 MNHEY, CDR2 SVGEGT. The CDR3 is 16 residues long. V lost 5 bases and J lost 7; bases outside the gene matches: 11.

The chain links TRBV7-9 to TRBJ1-3, with D possibly TRBD1 on 5 matching bases. In germline, CDR1 is SEHNR, CDR2 FQNEAQ (reference sequence). The CDR3 has 16 amino acids. Trimming took off 3 bases at V and 0 bases at J, with 12 bases between the two ends. CDR3 residues: CASSLPGRSSGNTIYF. In nucleotides, the CDR3 is TGTGCCAGCAGCTTGCCAGGGAGGAGCTCTGGAAACACCATATATTTT.

The chain couples TRBV4-2 to TRBJ2-5; 11 bases map to TRBD2. V dropped 0 bases and J dropped 11; count of bases not matched to a gene: 11. CDR1 and CDR2 (germline): LGHNA, YNFKEQ. This CDR3 has 16 amino acids. The CDR3 sequence is CASSQEGLAGGNEQYF. In DNA, the CDR3 is TGTGCCAGCAGCCAAGAAGGGCTAGCGGGGGGAAATGAGCAGTACTTC.

The V and J genes are TRBV29-1 and TRBJ2-7, with TRBD1 matching over 7 bases. Trimming took 7 bases from V and 0 from J; bases not matched to a gene: 6. CDR1 is SQVTM, CDR2 ANQGSEA, per germline. The CDR3 consists of 13 residues. In DNA form, the CDR3 reads TGCAGCGGGGGACAGAGCCTCTCCTACGAGCAGTACTTC. Amino acids: CSGGQSLSYEQYF.

The chain carries TRBV2 and TRBJ2-2; D uncertain. The germline gives CDR1 SNHLY, CDR2 FYNNEI. V was trimmed by 4 bases and J by 6 bases, leaving 12 bases between them. This CDR3 comprises 14 residues. The CDR3 region has the DNA TGTGCCAGCAGTGGGTTAGCTGCCGCCGGGGAGCTGTTTTTT. Amino acids: CASSGLAAAGELFF.

The chain combines TRBV16 with TRBJ1-5; TRBD1 is a possible D gene (5 bases). Between the trimmed V and J ends, which lost 2 bases and 2 bases, there was a span of 7 bases. This CDR3 spans 14 amino acids. CDR1 is KGHSY and CDR2 is FQNENV in the germline V gene. CDR3 amino acids: CASSQTRGNQPQHF. In DNA form, the CDR3 reads TGTGCCAGCAGCCAAACCAGGGGCAATCAGCCCCAGCATTTT. The complete variable domain, with remaining parts taken from reference TRBV16 and TRBJ1-5, reads GEEVAQTPKHLVRGEGQKAKLYCAPIKGHSYVFWYQQVLKNEFKFLISFQNENVFDETGMPKERFSAKCLPNSPCSLEIQATKLEDSAVYFCASSQTRGNQPQHFGDGTRLSIL.

This sequence joins TRBV20-1 and TRBJ1-4; 7 bases align to TRBD1. Germline CDR1 reads DFQATT; CDR2 reads SNEGSKA (reference sequence). The CDR3 contains 12 residues. CDR3 protein: CSVDREFEKLFF. CDR3 in DNA: TGCAGCGTTGACAGGGAGTTTGAAAAACTGTTTTTT.

CDR3 in amino acids: CASSQDSAGVNSPLHF. In DNA, the CDR3 is TGCGCCAGCAGCCAAGATAGCGCAGGGGTTAATTCACCCCTCCACTTT. The V gene is TRBV4-3, the J gene TRBJ1-6; a weak D match, TRBD1 (6 bases). CDR1 and CDR2 (germline): LGHNA, YSLEER. Trimming cost V 0 bases and J 6 bases, with 12 bases left between them. CDR3 length equals 16 residues.

The chain employs TRBV27 and TRBJ1-2, with 7 bases aligning to TRBD1. Germline V gene data show CDR1 as MNHEY and CDR2 as SMNVEV (reference sequence). The CDR3 totals 15 residues. V was clipped by 5 bases and J by 4 bases; unmatched bases: 10. The CDR3 region has the DNA TGTGCCAGCAGTCCTTGGACAGGATCTATCTATGGCTACACCTTC. Its translation: CASSPWTGSIYGYTF.

The genes are TRBV12-3 or TRBV12-4 and TRBJ1-5, with D possibly TRBD1 on 6 matching bases. The V and J ends lost 5 bases and 6 bases respectively, with 17 bases between them. This CDR3 has 15 amino acids. DNA for the CDR3: TGTGCCAGCAGTGATCGGACAGATATGGGTCAGCCCCAGCATTTT. Its protein product is CASSDRTDMGQPQHF.

This clonotype appeared a few times. This chain connects TRBV6-6 to TRBJ1-1; 9 bases are a match to TRBD1. Losses at the gene ends were 6 bases for V and 5 bases for J; bases not matched to a gene: 16. The germline V gene encodes CDR1 MNHNY and CDR2 SVGAGI (reference sequence). The CDR3 extends over 17 amino acids. CDR3 in amino acids: CASRPGTGKREGTEAFF. Here the CDR3 DNA reads TGTGCCAGCAGACCGGGGACAGGGAAACGGGAGGGGACTGAAGCTTTCTTT.

With respect to this clonotype: This may stem from a read error, because a much larger clone lies one nucleotide away. The V call is TRBV7-8, the J call TRBJ2-3; D gene unclear. Trimming removed 1 base from V and 5 bases from J, with 7 bases in between. Germline values: CDR1 SGHVS, CDR2 FQNEAQ. The CDR3 has 13 residues. In DNA form, the CDR3 reads TGTGCCAGCAGCTTAGTGCGTGTAGATACGCAGTATTTT. Amino acids: CASSLVRVDTQYF. The variable domain in full, with the rest retrieved from reference TRBV7-8 and TRBJ2-3, is GAGVSQSPRYKVAKRGQDVALRCDPISGHVSLFWYQQALGQGPEFLTYFQNEAQLDKSGLPSDRFFAERPEGSVSTLKIQRTQQEDSAVYLCASSLVRVDTQYFGPGTRLTVL.

The sample holds one count of this clonotype. V gene TRBV2 combines with J gene TRBJ1-5; 8 bases are a match to TRBD1. The V and J ends lost 4 bases and 9 bases, in that order; junction bases with no gene match: 11. The CDR3 extends over 15 amino acids. Germline CDR1 reads SNHLY; CDR2 reads FYNNEI. The CDR3 bases are TGTGCCAGCAGTGGGGGACAGGCTAAGAACAGGCCCCAGCATTTT. Residues: CASSGGQAKNRPQHF.

The genes are TRBV20-1 and TRBJ2-4; 10 positions agree with TRBD2. The CDR3 has 20 amino acids. V was pared by 0 bases and J by 13 bases, with 27 bases of the junction left unmatched. The germline V gene encodes CDR1 DFQATT and CDR2 SNEGSKA (reference sequence). The CDR3 here is CSARDLEGLAGVSSYNEQYF. CDR3 in DNA: TGCAGTGCTAGAGATCTGGAGGGGCTAGCGGGGGTAAGCTCCTACAATGAGCAGTACTTC.

This chain links TRBV7-3 with TRBJ2-1; the match to TRBD2 covers 13 bases. V shed 4 bases, J shed 9 bases, and the junction held 18 bases outside the gene matches. Germline V gene lookup returns CDR1 SGHTA and CDR2 FQGTGA. The CDR3 loop spans 19 amino acids. The CDR3 nucleotides read TGTGCCAGCAGCTCCATTGGGGGGACTAGCGGGGCTCAACTCAGTGAGCAGTTCTTC. The encoded protein is CASSSIGGTSGAQLSEQFF.

This chain joins TRBV6-6 and TRBJ2-7; 8 bases match TRBD2. CDR1 MNHNY and CDR2 SVGAGI come from the germline V gene (reference sequence). V gave up 0 bases and J gave up 5 bases; unmatched junction bases: 3. The CDR3 runs 14 residues. CDR3 protein: CASSYSRTSNEQYF. CDR3 bases: TGTGCCAGCAGTTACTCTCGGACTAGCAACGAGCAGTACTTC.

Points on this clonotype: Compared with germline, one end of the junction differs, possibly owing to a read error. The V call is TRBV6-2 or TRBV6-3, the J call TRBJ1-2; TRBD1 might be the D (5 bases). Germline loops: CDR1 MNHEY, CDR2 SVGEGT. CDR3 length equals 13 residues. In nucleotides, the CDR3 is TGTGCCGGCAGAGGAGACAGCTTGTATGGCTACACCTTC. Its protein product is CAGRGDSLYGYTF.

CDR3 loop: CSVADRPSSNTGELFF. CDR3 bases: TGCAGCGTTGCCGACAGGCCTTCTTCGAACACCGGGGAGCTGTTTTTT. V is TRBV29-1 and J is TRBJ2-2; D may be TRBD1 (6 bases). Trimming removed 4 bases at V and 0 bases at J, with 15 bases between. Germline CDR1 reads SQVTM; CDR2 reads ANQGSEA. The CDR3 contains 16 residues.